This TCR beta chain was documented in a study of identical twins. General observations from the study: Invariant MAIT and iNKT cells may have partly biased zero-insertion analyses.

TCRdb fed the 5' RACE reads into MiXCR, producing one record per CDR3 protein. Of 700,000 or so distinct CDR3 sequences in the sample, approximately 9% are singletons; the top ten hold around 0.98%. As for this clonotype: Its matching antigen is unknown.

Trimming cost V 4 bases and J 5 bases; bases outside gene matches: 12. CDR3 size: 17 residues. This sample was shared with a second study, whose subject was yellow fever vaccine responses in identical twins.

V and J are TRBV23-1 and TRBJ2-1, with 9 nucleotides matching TRBD1. TRBV23-1 is flagged as an ORF with uncertain function. This receptor was identified in a young woman in good health. Sequenced sample: PBMCs. CDR3 protein: CASSRNDGQGTNNEQFF. The CDR3 coding sequence is TGCGCCAGCAGTCGCAACGACGGACAGGGGACCAACAATGAGCAGTTCTTC.